The sequence of this T cell receptor (beta chain) was determined in a study of cytomegalovirus exposure and HLA in healthy donors. Study at large: Of several hundred genotyped donors, more than 75% grouped in the Caucasian-associated ancestry cluster.

The study, taken as a whole, reports: Some V segments, TRBV6-2 and TRBV6-3 among them, were indistinguishable and were therefore excluded. The availability of immune exposure information extended only to CMV serostatus.

In the PCR, 60 Vbeta and 13 Jbeta primers were used. The table came from immunoSEQ multiplex PCR; TCRdb's copy has only in-frame clones and leaves some out. The specimen's table records around 44,000 clones. About this clone: The antigen is undetermined.

V lost 1 base and J lost 9, with 18 bases in between. The CDR3 extends over 15 amino acids. The germline V gene encodes CDR1 SGHDT and CDR2 YYEEEE. The genes are TRBV5-6 and TRBJ2-3; tentative D call: TRBD2 (6 bases). The clonotype originates from a male donor in good health and CMV-seropositive. Sample: PBMCs. The CDR3 region has the DNA TGTGCCAGCAGCTTGTCTAGTGCAGGCGGAGGGACGCAGTATTTT. Its protein is CASSLSSAGGGTQYF.